The 10 T cell receptor beta chains in this list originate from one sample, sequenced in a study of blood T cell repertoires in COVID-19 (dated by TCRdb to 2020 to 2021). Library method: the immunoSEQ multiplex PCR assay. TCRdb provides this immuneACCESS table in a form limited to in-frame rearrangements. Some clones are lacking; in checked studies, under half of them reflect an unresolved V gene, and why the rest are absent is not known. Within this sample are about 210,000 clones, with roughly 84% of them counted one time only. The ten largest clones represent under 4% of the sample. The sequenced sample consisted of PBMCs or T cells enriched from blood (not recorded which). Receptors were obtained from a woman aged 30 to 39 who had been exposed to COVID-19.

This chain links TRBV3-1 (or the pseudogene TRBV3-2) with TRBJ1-1, with 9 bases identical to TRBD1. The CDR3 contains 16 residues. V dropped 4 bases and J dropped 0; count of bases not matched to a gene: 6. Per germline, CDR1 LGHDT and CDR2 YNNKEL (reference sequence). CDR3 residues: CASSRSGQGLNTEAFF. The CDR3 nucleotides read TGTGCCAGCAGCCGCTCAGGACAGGGGCTGAACACTGAAGCTTTCTTT.

The chain uses TRBV7-2 and TRBJ1-6; a possible D gene is TRBD1 (5 bases). The ends were cut back, 2 bases at V and 7 bases at J, with 18 bases in the middle. The germline CDR1 and CDR2 sequences are SGHTA and FQGNSA. The CDR3 totals 17 residues. The CDR3 protein is CASSLSLQRTPNSPLHF. The CDR3, as DNA: TGTGCCAGCAGCTTAAGTCTCCAGAGGACACCCAATTCACCCCTCCACTTT. The entire variable domain, with the rest obtained from reference TRBV7-2 and TRBJ1-6, is as follows: GAGVSQSPSNKVTEKGKDVELRCDPISGHTALYWYRQSLGQGLEFLIYFQGNSAPDKSGLPSDRFSAERTGGSVSTLTIQRTQQEDSAVYLCASSLSLQRTPNSPLHFGNGTRLTVT.

This chain links TRBV5-1 with TRBJ2-6, with 9 bases that match TRBD1. V lost 7 bases and J lost 2; bases outside the gene matches: 1. This CDR3 has 14 amino acids. Germline V gives CDR1 SGHRS, CDR2 YFSETQ. The CDR3 DNA reads TGCGCCAGCGACAGGGGGGCTGGGGCCAACGTCCTGACTTTC. Translating gives CASDRGAGANVLTF.

This chain links TRBV5-1 with TRBJ2-2; 8 bases align to TRBD1. V was pared by 0 bases and J by 4 bases, with 17 bases of the junction left unmatched. The CDR3 runs to 20 residues. CDR1 SGHRS and CDR2 YFSETQ come from the germline V gene. The CDR3: CASSLAPHGGTGRGTGELFF. The DNA for the CDR3 is TGCGCCAGCAGCTTGGCCCCCCATGGGGGGACAGGTCGCGGCACCGGGGAGCTGTTTTTT.

V and J are TRBV9 and TRBJ2-1, with 10 bases that match TRBD1. Germline V gene lookup returns CDR1 SGDLS and CDR2 YYNGEE. The CDR3 is 15 residues long. Germline trimming cut 4 bases from V and 10 bases from J; bases unmatched to any gene: 11. The CDR3 DNA reads TGTGCCAGCAGCAAAGACAGGGGGCGCCCTTGGGAGCAGTTCTTC. Translation: CASSKDRGRPWEQFF.

The CDR3 coding sequence is TGCGCCAGCAGCCAGGTAGACGGCGGAGTCGAACCCCAGCATTTT. This codes for CASSQVDGGVEPQHF. The chain uses TRBV4-1 and TRBJ1-5; D is ambiguous. The CDR3 runs 15 residues. V shed 3 bases and J shed 10 bases, with 19 bases lying between them. Germline CDR1 and CDR2: MGHRA and YSYEKL.

The chain couples TRBV6-5 to TRBJ1-1, with 7 bases fitting TRBD1. With 10 bases clipped from V and 4 bases from J, the junction kept 9 bases outside the gene matches. The germline CDR1 and CDR2 sequences are MNHEY and SVGAGI. CDR3 length: 13 residues. CDR3 residues: CATRGGIGTEAFF. CDR3 nucleotide sequence: TGTGCCACCAGGGGGGGAATTGGCACTGAAGCTTTCTTT.

This clone came up once. The rearrangement links TRBV27 to TRBJ2-6; maybe TRBD1 (6 bases). Germline V CDR1 and CDR2: MNHEY, SMNVEV (reference sequence). Between the trimmed V and J ends, which lost 8 bases and 4 bases, there was a span of 15 bases. This CDR3 is 15 amino acids long. Here the CDR3 reads CASSQGGQGANVLTF. The DNA of the CDR3 is TGTGCCAGCTCACAGGGTGGTCAAGGGGCCAACGTCCTGACTTTC.

This rearrangement joins TRBV7-3 to TRBJ2-7, with 8 positions matching TRBD1. CDR1 and CDR2 from the germline V gene are SGHTA and FQGTGA. The CDR3 loop spans 14 amino acids. V dropped 4 bases and J dropped 2; count of bases not matched to a gene: 4. CDR3 coding DNA: TGTGCCAGCAGCTCCGGACAGGGACCCTACGAGCAGTACTTC. Amino acids: CASSSGQGPYEQYF.

The chain is built from TRBV9 and TRBJ2-5, with D unresolved. This CDR3 spans 13 amino acids. Trimming pared 0 bases from V and 2 bases from J, leaving 5 bases between. From germline, CDR1 is SGDLS and CDR2 YYNGEE. The CDR3 reads CASSVGQQETQYF. DNA of the CDR3: TGTGCCAGCAGCGTAGGGCAGCAAGAGACCCAGTACTTC.